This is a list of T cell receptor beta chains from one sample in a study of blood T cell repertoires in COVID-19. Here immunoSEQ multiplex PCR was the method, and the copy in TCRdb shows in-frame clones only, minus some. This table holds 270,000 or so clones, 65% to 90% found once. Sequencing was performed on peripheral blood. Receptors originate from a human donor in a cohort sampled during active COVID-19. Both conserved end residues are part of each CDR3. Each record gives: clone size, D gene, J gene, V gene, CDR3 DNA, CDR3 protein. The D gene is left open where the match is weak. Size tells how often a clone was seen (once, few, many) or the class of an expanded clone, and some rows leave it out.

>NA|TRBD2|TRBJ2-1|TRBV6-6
TGTGCCAGCCTTTCATGGCTAGCGGGAGGGAGTGAGCAGTTCTTC
CASLSWLAGGSEQFF
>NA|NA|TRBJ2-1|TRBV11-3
TGTGCCAGCAGCTTAGTTTGGAGGACCCCAACTCTAAACTCTGAGTTCTTC
CASSLVWRTPTLNSEFF
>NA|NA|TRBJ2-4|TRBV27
TGTGCCAGTAAAGGGGAAAGGGGGGGAAACATTCAGTACTTC
CASKGERGGNIQYF
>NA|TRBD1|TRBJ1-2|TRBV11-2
TGTGCCAGCAGCTCGGACAGGGAAGCTGGCTACACCTTC
CASSSDREAGYTF
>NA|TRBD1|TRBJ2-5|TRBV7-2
TGTGCCAGCAGCCCCAGGACAGGGGAAGAGACCCAGTACTTC
CASSPRTGEETQYF
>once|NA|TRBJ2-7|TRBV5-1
TGCGCCAGCAGCTTACAGGGCAACGAGCAGTACTTC
CASSLQGNEQYF
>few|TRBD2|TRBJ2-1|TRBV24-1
TGTGCCACCGAGCCAAGCGGGAGGGCCTACAATGAGCAGTTCTTC
CATEPSGRAYNEQFF
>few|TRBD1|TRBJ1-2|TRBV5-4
TGTGCCAGCAGCCCGGACAGGGAGTCTGGCTACACCTTC
CASSPDRESGYTF
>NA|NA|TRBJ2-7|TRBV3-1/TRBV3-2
TGTGCCAGCAGCCAGATTAGCCGCGAGCAGTACTTC
CASSQISREQYF
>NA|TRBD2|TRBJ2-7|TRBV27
TGTGCCAGCAGTGCCTCTGTAGCGGGAGACTGGTACGAGCAGTACTTC
CASSASVAGDWYEQYF
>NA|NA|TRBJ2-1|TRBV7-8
TGTGCCAGCAGCCAAGGACAGTTTGCCTACAATGAGCAGTTCTTC
CASSQGQFAYNEQFF
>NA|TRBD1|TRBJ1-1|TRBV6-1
TGTGCCAGCAGTGAAACCCGGGACAGGGCGACTTTCTTT
CASSETRDRATFF
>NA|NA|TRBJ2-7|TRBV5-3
TGTGCCAGAAGCTTGTGGAGACTCCAACACTACGAGCAGTACTTC
CARSLWRLQHYEQYF
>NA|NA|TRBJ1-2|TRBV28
TGTGCCAGCAGTTTAATGGACAGTCCCTATGGCTACACCTTC
CASSLMDSPYGYTF
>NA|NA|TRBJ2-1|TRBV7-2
TGTGCCAGCAGCTTAAGCGGGTCGTATGGGCAGTTCTTC
CASSLSGSYGQFF
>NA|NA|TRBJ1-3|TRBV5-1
TGCGCCAGCAGCCCGACAGTCGACTCTGGAAACACCATATATTTT
CASSPTVDSGNTIYF
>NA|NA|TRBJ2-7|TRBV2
TGTGCCAGCAGTTTAGCTATGACGGTCGAGCAGTACTTC
CASSLAMTVEQYF
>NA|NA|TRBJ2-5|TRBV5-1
TGCGCCAGCAGCTTGGTTTTGACCGGGACACCACAAGAGACCCAGTACTTC
CASSLVLTGTPQETQYF
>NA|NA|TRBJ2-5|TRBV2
TGTGCCAGCAGTGGGTCAGGGAAAGAGACCCAGTACTTC
CASSGSGKETQYF
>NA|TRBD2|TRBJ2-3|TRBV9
TGTGCCAGCAGCGTAGGCGGGAGGGGACCAGATACGCAGTATTTT
CASSVGGRGPDTQYF
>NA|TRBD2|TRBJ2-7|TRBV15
TGTGCCACCAGCAGAGTAGAGCGGGAGGACTACGAGCAGTACTTC
CATSRVEREDYEQYF
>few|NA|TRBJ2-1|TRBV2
TGTGCCAGCAGAGGACAGAGGGGCAAGGATGAGCAGTTCTTC
CASRGQRGKDEQFF
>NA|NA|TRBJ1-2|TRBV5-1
TGCGCCAGCAGCTCATCGGGACGGGAGGCTGATAGCTACACCTTC
CASSSSGREADSYTF
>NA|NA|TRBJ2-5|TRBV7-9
TGTGCCAGCAGCTTAGAGGGGGCCCAGTACTTC
CASSLEGAQYF
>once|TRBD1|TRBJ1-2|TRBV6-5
TGTGCCAGCAGTTACGGGCAGGGGGCACCGTATGGCTACACCTTC
CASSYGQGAPYGYTF
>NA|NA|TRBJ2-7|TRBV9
TGTGCCAGCAGCGCCGGCTACGAGCAGTACTTC
CASSAGYEQYF
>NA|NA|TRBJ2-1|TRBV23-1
TGCGCCAGCAGTCAATCTAAAAGGGGCCCCAACTCCTACAATGAGCAGTTCTTC
CASSQSKRGPNSYNEQFF
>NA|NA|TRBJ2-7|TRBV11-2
TGTGCCAGCAGCAGGACAAGGGTCCGGGCCTACGAGCAGTACTTC
CASSRTRVRAYEQYF
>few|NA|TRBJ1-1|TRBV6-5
TGTGCCAGCCGACAGGACAAGAACACTGAAGCTTTCTTT
CASRQDKNTEAFF